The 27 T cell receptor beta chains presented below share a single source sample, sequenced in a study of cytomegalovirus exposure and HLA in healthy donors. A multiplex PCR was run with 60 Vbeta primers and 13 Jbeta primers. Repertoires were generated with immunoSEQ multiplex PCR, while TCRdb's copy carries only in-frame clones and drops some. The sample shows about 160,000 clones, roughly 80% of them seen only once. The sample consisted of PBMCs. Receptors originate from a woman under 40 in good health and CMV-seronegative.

The DNA for the CDR3 is TGTGCCAGCAGCTCCGGGTTTCAAGAGACCCAGTACTTC. Protein sequence: CASSSGFQETQYF. The chain links TRBV11-2 to TRBJ2-5; D gene ambiguous. Between the trimmed V and J ends, which lost 4 bases and 2 bases, there was a span of 8 bases. The CDR3 loop spans 13 amino acids. Germline CDR1 reads SGHAT; CDR2 reads FQNNGV.

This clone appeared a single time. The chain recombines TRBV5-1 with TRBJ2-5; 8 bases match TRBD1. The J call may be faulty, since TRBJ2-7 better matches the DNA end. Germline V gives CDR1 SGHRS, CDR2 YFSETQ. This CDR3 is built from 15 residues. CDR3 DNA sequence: TGCGCCAGCAGCCCGCGACAGGGGAGTGCCTACGAGCAGTACTTC. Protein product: CASSPRQGSAYEQYF.

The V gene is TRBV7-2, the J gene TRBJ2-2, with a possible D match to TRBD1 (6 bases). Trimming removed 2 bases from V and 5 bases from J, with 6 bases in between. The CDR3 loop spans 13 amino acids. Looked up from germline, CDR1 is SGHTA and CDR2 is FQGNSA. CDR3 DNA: TGTGCCAGCAGCTTAAGGGGGACCGGGGAGCTGTTTTTT. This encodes CASSLRGTGELFF.

The CDR3 DNA sequence: TGCAGCGTTTATGACAGGGGCGTTGAGCAGTACTTC. Protein: CSVYDRGVEQYF. The rearrangement joins TRBV29-1 to TRBJ2-7; 8 bases are a match to TRBD1. CDR3 length equals 12 residues. CDR1 is SQVTM and CDR2 is ANQGSEA in the germline V gene. V trimming: 5 bases; J trimming: 7 bases; junction bases outside the gene matches: 7.

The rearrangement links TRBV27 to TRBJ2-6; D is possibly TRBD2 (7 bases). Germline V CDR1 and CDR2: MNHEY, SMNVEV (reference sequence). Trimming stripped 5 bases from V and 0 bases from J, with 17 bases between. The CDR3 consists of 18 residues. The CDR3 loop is CASSPEGGGSSGANVLTF. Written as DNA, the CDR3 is TGTGCCAGCAGTCCAGAAGGGGGGGGAAGCTCTGGGGCCAACGTCCTGACTTTC. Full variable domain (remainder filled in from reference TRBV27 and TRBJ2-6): EAQVTQNPRYLITVTGKKLTVTCSQNMNHEYMSWYRQDPGLGLRQIYYSMNVEVTDKGDVPEGYKVSRKEKRNFPLILESPSPNQTSLYFCASSPEGGGSSGANVLTFGAGSRLTVL.

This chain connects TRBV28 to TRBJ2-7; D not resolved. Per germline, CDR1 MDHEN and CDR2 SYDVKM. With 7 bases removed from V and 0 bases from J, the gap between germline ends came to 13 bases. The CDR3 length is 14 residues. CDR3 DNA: TGTGCCAGCACCTCGACTCCGAACTCCTACGAGCAGTACTTC. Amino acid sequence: CASTSTPNSYEQYF.

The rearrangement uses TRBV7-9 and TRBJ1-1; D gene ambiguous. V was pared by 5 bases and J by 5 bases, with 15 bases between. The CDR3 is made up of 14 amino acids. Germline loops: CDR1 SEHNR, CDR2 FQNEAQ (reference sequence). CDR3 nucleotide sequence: TGTGCCAGCAGCGTGCAACGGGGAGGGACTGAAGCTTTCTTT. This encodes CASSVQRGGTEAFF.

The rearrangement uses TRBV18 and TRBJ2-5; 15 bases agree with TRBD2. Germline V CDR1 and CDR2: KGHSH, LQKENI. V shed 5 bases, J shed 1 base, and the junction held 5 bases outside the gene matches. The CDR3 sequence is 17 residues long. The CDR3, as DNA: TGTGCCAGCTCAGCGGGACTAGCGGGGGGCGTCCAAGAGACCCAGTACTTC. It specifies CASSAGLAGGVQETQYF.

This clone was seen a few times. CDR3 sequence (DNA): TGCGCCAGTATGGAGGGAGCGATCACCGGGGAGCTGTTTTTT. Amino acid sequence: CASMEGAITGELFF. The chain links TRBV5-1 to TRBJ2-2; D is perhaps TRBD2 (6 bases). Germline lookup yields CDR1 SGHRS and CDR2 YFSETQ. This CDR3 region has 14 residues. V lost 8 bases to trimming and J lost 4 bases, with 15 bases between them. Full variable domain (missing parts from reference TRBV5-1 and TRBJ2-2): KAGVTQTPRYLIKTRGQQVTLSCSPISGHRSVSWYQQTPGQGLQFLFEYFSETQRNKGNFPGRFSGRQFSNSRSEMNVSTLELGDSALYLCASMEGAITGELFFGEGSRLTVL.

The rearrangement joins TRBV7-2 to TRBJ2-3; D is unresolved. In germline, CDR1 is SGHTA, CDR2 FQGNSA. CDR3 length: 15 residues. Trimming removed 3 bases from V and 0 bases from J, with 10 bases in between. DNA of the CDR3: TGTGCCAGCAGCTTTGCTACGGTTAGCACAGATACGCAGTATTTT. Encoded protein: CASSFATVSTDTQYF.

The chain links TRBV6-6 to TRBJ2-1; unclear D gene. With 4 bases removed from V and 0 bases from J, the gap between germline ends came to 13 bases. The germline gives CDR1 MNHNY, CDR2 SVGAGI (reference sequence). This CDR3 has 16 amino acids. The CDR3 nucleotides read TGTGCCAGCAGTTTAACCTTACTAAGCTCCTACAATGAGCAGTTCTTC. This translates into CASSLTLLSSYNEQFF.

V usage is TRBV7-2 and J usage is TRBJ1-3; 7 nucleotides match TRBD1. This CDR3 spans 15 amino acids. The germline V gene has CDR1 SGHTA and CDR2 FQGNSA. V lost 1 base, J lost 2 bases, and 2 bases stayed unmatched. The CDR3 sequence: CASSLDRGTGNTIYF. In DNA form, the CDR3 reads TGTGCCAGCAGCTTAGACAGGGGCACTGGAAACACCATATATTTT.

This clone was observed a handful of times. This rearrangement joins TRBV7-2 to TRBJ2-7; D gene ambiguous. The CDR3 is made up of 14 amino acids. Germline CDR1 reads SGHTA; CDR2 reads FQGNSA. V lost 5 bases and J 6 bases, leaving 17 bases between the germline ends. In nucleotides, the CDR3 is TGTGCCAGCAGCCCCCCGAATTTACGAGGCGAGCAGTACTTC. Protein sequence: CASSPPNLRGEQYF.

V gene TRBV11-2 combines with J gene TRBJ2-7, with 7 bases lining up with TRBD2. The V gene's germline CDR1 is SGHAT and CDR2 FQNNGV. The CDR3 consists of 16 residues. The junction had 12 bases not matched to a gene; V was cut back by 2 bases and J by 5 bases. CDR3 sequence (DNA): TGTGCCAGCAGCTTATATCTGGCGGGAGTAGGCGACGAGCAGTACTTC. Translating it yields CASSLYLAGVGDEQYF. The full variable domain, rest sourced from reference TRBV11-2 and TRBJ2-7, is EAGVAQSPRYKIIEKRQSVAFWCNPISGHATLYWYQQILGQGPKLLIQFQNNGVVDDSQLPKDRFSAERLKGVDSTLKIQPAKLEDSAVYLCASSLYLAGVGDEQYFGPGTRLTVT.

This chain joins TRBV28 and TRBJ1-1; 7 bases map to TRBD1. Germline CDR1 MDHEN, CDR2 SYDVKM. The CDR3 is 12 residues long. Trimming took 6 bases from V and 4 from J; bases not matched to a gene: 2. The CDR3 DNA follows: TGTGCCAGCAGGACAGGGAGCACTGAAGCTTTCTTT. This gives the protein CASRTGSTEAFF.

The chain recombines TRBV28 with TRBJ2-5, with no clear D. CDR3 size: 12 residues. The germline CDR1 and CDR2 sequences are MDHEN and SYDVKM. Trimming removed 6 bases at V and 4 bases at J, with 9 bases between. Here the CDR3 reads CASSGWAETQYF. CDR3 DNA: TGTGCCAGCAGCGGTTGGGCAGAGACCCAGTACTTC.

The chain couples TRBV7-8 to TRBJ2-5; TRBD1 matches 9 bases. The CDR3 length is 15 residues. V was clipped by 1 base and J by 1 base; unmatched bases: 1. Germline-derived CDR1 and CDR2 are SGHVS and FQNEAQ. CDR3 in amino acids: CASSLVTGGQETQYF. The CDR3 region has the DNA TGTGCCAGCAGCTTAGTGACAGGGGGCCAAGAGACCCAGTACTTC. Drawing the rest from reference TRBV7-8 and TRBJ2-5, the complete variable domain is GAGVSQSPRYKVAKRGQDVALRCDPISGHVSLFWYQQALGQGPEFLTYFQNEAQLDKSGLPSDRFFAERPEGSVSTLKIQRTQQEDSAVYLCASSLVTGGQETQYFGPGTRLLVL.

The CDR3 loop reads CASSLDTGWGVGYGYTF. The CDR3 coding sequence is TGCGCCAGCAGCTTGGATACAGGGTGGGGCGTGGGATATGGCTACACCTTC. The chain has TRBV5-1 and TRBJ1-2; D may be TRBD1 (6 bases). This CDR3 spans 17 amino acids. Trimming stripped 0 bases from V and 5 bases from J, with 20 bases between. Germline lookup yields CDR1 SGHRS and CDR2 YFSETQ.

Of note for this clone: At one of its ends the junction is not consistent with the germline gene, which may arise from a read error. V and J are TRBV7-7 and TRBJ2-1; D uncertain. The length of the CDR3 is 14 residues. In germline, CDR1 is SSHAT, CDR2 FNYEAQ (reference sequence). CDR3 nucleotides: TGTGCTAGCAGCTTAGGTGCCTATGACAATGAGCAGTTCTTC. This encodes CASSLGAYDNEQFF.

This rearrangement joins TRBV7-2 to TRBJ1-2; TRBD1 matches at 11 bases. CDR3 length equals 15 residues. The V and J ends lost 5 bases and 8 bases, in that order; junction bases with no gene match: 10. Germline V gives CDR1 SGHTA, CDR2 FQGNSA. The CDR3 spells CASSLSGQGVEGYTF. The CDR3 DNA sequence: TGTGCCAGCAGCCTCTCGGGACAGGGGGTGGAAGGCTACACCTTC.

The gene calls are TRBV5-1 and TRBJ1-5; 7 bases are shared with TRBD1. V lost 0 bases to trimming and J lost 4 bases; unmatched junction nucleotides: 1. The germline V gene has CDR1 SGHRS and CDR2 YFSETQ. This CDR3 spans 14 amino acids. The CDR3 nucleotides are TGCGCCAGCAGCTTGGGGACAGGTAATCAGCCCCAGCATTTT. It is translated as CASSLGTGNQPQHF.

The CDR3 region has the DNA TGTGCCAGCAGTTTATCGATTAGTGGAGGGTACACTGAAGCTTTCTTT. Amino acid sequence: CASSLSISGGYTEAFF. The chain joins TRBV27 to TRBJ1-1; D ambiguous. Germline V lookup: CDR1 MNHEY, CDR2 SMNVEV (reference sequence). This CDR3 contains 16 residues. V gave up 0 bases and J gave up 3 bases, with 14 bases separating them.

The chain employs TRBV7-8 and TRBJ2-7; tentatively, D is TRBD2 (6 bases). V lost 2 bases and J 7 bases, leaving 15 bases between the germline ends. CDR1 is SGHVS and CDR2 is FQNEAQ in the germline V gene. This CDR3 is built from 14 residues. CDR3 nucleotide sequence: TGTGCCAGCAGCTTACCCCACGGGGGTGGGGAGCAGTACTTC. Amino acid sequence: CASSLPHGGGEQYF.

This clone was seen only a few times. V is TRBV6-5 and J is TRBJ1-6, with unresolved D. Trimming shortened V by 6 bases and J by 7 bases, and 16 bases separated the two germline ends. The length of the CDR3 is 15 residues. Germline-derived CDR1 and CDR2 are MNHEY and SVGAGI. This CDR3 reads CASSLSRPGNSPLHF. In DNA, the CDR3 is TGTGCCAGCAGCCTCTCTCGGCCCGGGAATTCACCCCTCCACTTT.

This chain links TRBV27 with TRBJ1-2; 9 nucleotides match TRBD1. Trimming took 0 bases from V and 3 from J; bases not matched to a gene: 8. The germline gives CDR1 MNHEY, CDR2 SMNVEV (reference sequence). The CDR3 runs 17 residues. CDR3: CASSLSTGTGLDYGYTF. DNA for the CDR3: TGTGCCAGCAGTTTATCCACCGGGACAGGGTTAGACTATGGCTACACCTTC.

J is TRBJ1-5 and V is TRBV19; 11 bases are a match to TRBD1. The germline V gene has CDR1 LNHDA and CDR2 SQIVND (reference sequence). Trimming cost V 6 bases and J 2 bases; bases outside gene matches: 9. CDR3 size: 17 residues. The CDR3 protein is CASSHGQGALGNQPQHF. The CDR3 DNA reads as TGTGCCAGTAGCCACGGACAGGGGGCTTTGGGCAATCAGCCCCAGCATTTT.

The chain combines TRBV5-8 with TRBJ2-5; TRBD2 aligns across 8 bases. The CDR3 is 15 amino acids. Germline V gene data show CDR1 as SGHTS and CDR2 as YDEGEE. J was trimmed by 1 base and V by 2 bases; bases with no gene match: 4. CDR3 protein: CASSFLRGVQETQYF. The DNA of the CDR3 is TGTGCCAGCAGCTTCTTGCGGGGGGTCCAAGAGACCCAGTACTTC.